One and the same sample provided the 4 T cell receptor beta chains below, sequenced in a study of T cells in Graves' hyperthyroidism and ophthalmopathy. RNA transcripts provided the source from which TCR beta CDR3 regions were amplified. First-round RT-PCR of the TCR CDR3 relied on the HTBI primer set. TCRdb passed the multiplex PCR reads through MiXCR, listing each CDR3 protein once. The sample contains roughly 240,000 distinct CDR3 sequences, around 25% of which appear only once. Input material: blood. Receptors were obtained from a woman aged 40 to 49 with Graves' ophthalmopathy.

This clonotype counts as medium-sized. This chain joins TRBV6-1 and TRBJ2-5, with 8 positions matching TRBD2. Germline V gives CDR1 MNHNS, CDR2 SASEGT. J lost 4 bases, V lost 1 base, and 5 bases had no gene match. The CDR3 length is 15 residues. The CDR3 DNA sequence: TGTGCCAGCAGTGAAGTTAGCGGGGCCCGAGAGACCCAGTACTTC. Its protein product is CASSEVSGARETQYF.

This clonotype was observed many times. A much larger clone sits a single nucleotide away, making a read error possible. V is TRBV6-5 and J is TRBJ2-5; a weak D match, TRBD2 (6 bases). CDR1 and CDR2 from the germline V gene are MNHEY and SVGAGI. The CDR3 consists of 16 residues. The CDR3 spells CASSSALERAQESQYF. CDR3 DNA sequence: TGTGCCAGCAGTTCCGCCCTGGAGCGGGCCCAAGAGTCCCAGTACTTC.

This clonotype was counted only a few times. This sequence joins TRBV28 and TRBJ1-2; D uncertain. CDR3 length: 11 amino acids. V lost 6 bases and J lost 11, with 13 bases in between. CDR1 is MDHEN and CDR2 is SYDVKM in the germline V gene. CDR3 nucleotides: TGTGCCAGCAGCTCGCCGCCGGGGTACACCTTC. It is translated as CASSSPPGYTF.

Details on this clonotype: This may stem from a read error, because a much larger clone lies one nucleotide away. The rearrangement links TRBV30 to TRBJ1-2; a weak D match, TRBD1 (5 bases). V lost 5 bases, J lost 0 bases, and 13 bases lay in between. CDR1 GTSNPN and CDR2 SVGIG come from the germline V gene (reference sequence). The CDR3 consists of 14 residues. Written as DNA, the CDR3 is TGTGCCTGGGGCCGGGACCGATCTAACTATGGCTACACCTTC. Translating gives CAWGRDRSNYGYTF.